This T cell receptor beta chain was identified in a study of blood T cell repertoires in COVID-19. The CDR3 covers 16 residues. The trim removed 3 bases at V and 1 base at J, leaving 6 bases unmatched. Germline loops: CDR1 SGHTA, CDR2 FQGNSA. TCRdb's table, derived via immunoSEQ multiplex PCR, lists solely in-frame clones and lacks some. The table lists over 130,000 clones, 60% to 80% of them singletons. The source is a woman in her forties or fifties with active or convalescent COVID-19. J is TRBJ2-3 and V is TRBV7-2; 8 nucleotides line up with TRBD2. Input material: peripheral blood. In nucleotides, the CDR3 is TGTGCCAGCAGCTTTCGCGGGGGGTACCGCACAGATACGCAGTATTTT. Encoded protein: CASSFRGGYRTDTQYF.